The rows below give T cell receptor beta chains drawn from one sample of a study of cytomegalovirus exposure and HLA in healthy donors. Clones were sequenced by immunoSEQ multiplex PCR, and TCRdb holds only the in-frame ones, with some missing. The sample lists more than 250,000 clones, approximately 90% seen once, with about 2.3% in the top ten. The sample taken for sequencing was PBMCs. The receptor set was obtained from a young woman in good health and CMV-seronegative. Each CDR3 is given with its conserved first and last residue. A D gene is named only where the DNA matches it firmly. For some rows the clone size is stated as once, few or many, or as a class when expanded; others skip it.

CDR3 DNA: TGTGCCAGCAGTAGCGGGGTAAACACCGGGGAGCTGTTTTTT
CDR3 protein: CASSSGVNTGELFF
V gene: TRBV2
D gene: TRBD2
clone size: .
J gene: TRBJ2-2

CDR3 DNA: TGTGCCAGCAGTTGGGACAGAAGCACCGGGGAGCTGTTTTTT
CDR3 protein: CASSWDRSTGELFF
V gene: TRBV28
D gene: TRBD1
clone size: .
J gene: TRBJ2-2

CDR3 DNA: TGCGCCAGGCACCAATCGACAGGGTTTGATGAGCAGTTCTTC
CDR3 protein: CARHQSTGFDEQFF
V gene: TRBV10-1
D gene: TRBD1
clone size: medium-sized
J gene: TRBJ2-1

CDR3 DNA: TGTGCCAGCAACCGCAGGGGGAACGAGCAGTACTTC
CDR3 protein: CASNRRGNEQYF
V gene: TRBV2
D gene: TRBD1
clone size: .
J gene: TRBJ2-7

CDR3 DNA: TGTGCCAGCGCGACAGGGGCTAATGAAAAACTGTTTTTT
CDR3 protein: CASATGANEKLFF
V gene: TRBV7-9
D gene: TRBD1
clone size: .
J gene: TRBJ1-4

CDR3 DNA: TGTGCCAGCAGTTCCGGATTTGGAGACTCTGGAAACACCATATATTTT
CDR3 protein: CASSSGFGDSGNTIYF
V gene: TRBV28
D gene: .
clone size: .
J gene: TRBJ1-3

CDR3 DNA: TGTGCCAGCAGCCCCGGACTAGCGGGGTCGTCAGAGACCCAGTACTTC
CDR3 protein: CASSPGLAGSSETQYF
V gene: TRBV5-4
D gene: TRBD2
clone size: .
J gene: TRBJ2-5

CDR3 DNA: TGCGCCAGCAGCCTCACTTTGAACACTGAAGCTTTCTTT
CDR3 protein: CASSLTLNTEAFF
V gene: TRBV5-1
D gene: .
clone size: .
J gene: TRBJ1-1

CDR3 DNA: TGTGCCAGCAGTTTCGGCGGGGGGGCCCACAATGAGCAGTTCTTC
CDR3 protein: CASSFGGGAHNEQFF
V gene: TRBV27
D gene: TRBD2
clone size: .
J gene: TRBJ2-1

CDR3 DNA: TGTGCCAGCAGTTTTAAACAGGGGAACTATGGCTACACCTTC
CDR3 protein: CASSFKQGNYGYTF
V gene: TRBV27
D gene: TRBD1
clone size: .
J gene: TRBJ1-2

CDR3 DNA: TGTGCCAGTAGCCTCGGGGAGGGCAATCAGCCCCAGCATTTT
CDR3 protein: CASSLGEGNQPQHF
V gene: TRBV19
D gene: .
clone size: .
J gene: TRBJ1-5

CDR3 DNA: TGTGCCAGCAGCTCCCAAGCGGTTCTCACAGATACGCAGTATTTT
CDR3 protein: CASSSQAVLTDTQYF
V gene: TRBV13
D gene: .
clone size: .
J gene: TRBJ2-3

CDR3 DNA: TGCAGCGTCAGACAGAGTGAGCAGTACTTC
CDR3 protein: CSVRQSEQYF
V gene: TRBV29-1
D gene: .
clone size: .
J gene: TRBJ2-7

CDR3 DNA: TGCGCCAGCAGGCCAGACAGACTCACAGATACGCAGTATTTT
CDR3 protein: CASRPDRLTDTQYF
V gene: TRBV10-2
D gene: .
clone size: .
J gene: TRBJ2-3

CDR3 DNA: TGTGCCAGCAGCGTAGTTTCCTCTCCCCAGGGCTATGGCTACACCTTC
CDR3 protein: CASSVVSSPQGYGYTF
V gene: TRBV9
D gene: .
clone size: .
J gene: TRBJ1-2

CDR3 DNA: TGTGCCTGGAGCCGATACCTCAGACAGGAGGAATATGGCTACACCTTC
CDR3 protein: CAWSRYLRQEEYGYTF
V gene: TRBV30
D gene: .
clone size: .
J gene: TRBJ1-2

CDR3 DNA: TGCGCCAGCAGCTCTTCCGAGTTTTGGGGGGACACTGAAGCTTTCTTT
CDR3 protein: CASSSSEFWGDTEAFF
V gene: TRBV5-1
D gene: .
clone size: .
J gene: TRBJ1-1

CDR3 DNA: TGTGCCAGCAGCCCGGGACAGGCATTCACCGGGGAGCTGTTTTTT
CDR3 protein: CASSPGQAFTGELFF
V gene: TRBV5-4
D gene: TRBD1
clone size: .
J gene: TRBJ2-2

CDR3 DNA: TGTGCCAGCAGTAGGGGCGCAGGAGGGGCCAACGTCCTGACTTTC
CDR3 protein: CASSRGAGGANVLTF
V gene: TRBV6-5
D gene: .
clone size: .
J gene: TRBJ2-6

CDR3 DNA: TGTGCCAGCAGCCTAGCGGGGGATGCCGGGGAGCTGTTTTTT
CDR3 protein: CASSLAGDAGELFF
V gene: TRBV7-3
D gene: TRBD2
clone size: .
J gene: TRBJ2-2

CDR3 DNA: TGCGCCAGCAGCCAGGACGGGACATCCGAGGGGTCCCAGCATTTT
CDR3 protein: CASSQDGTSEGSQHF
V gene: TRBV4-1
D gene: .
clone size: .
J gene: TRBJ1-5

CDR3 DNA: TGTGCCAGCAGTGGGGGCGGGGCTCTCTACGAGCAGTACTTC
CDR3 protein: CASSGGGALYEQYF
V gene: TRBV6-1
D gene: .
clone size: .
J gene: TRBJ2-7

CDR3 DNA: TGTGCCAGTAGTACCATGGGGGGGCTGGGGGCGACTAATGAAAAACTGTTTTTT
CDR3 protein: CASSTMGGLGATNEKLFF
V gene: TRBV19
D gene: .
clone size: .
J gene: TRBJ1-4

CDR3 DNA: TGTGCCATCACCCAAGGAGCTAGCACAGATACGCAGTATTTT
CDR3 protein: CAITQGASTDTQYF
V gene: TRBV10-3
D gene: .
clone size: .
J gene: TRBJ2-3